This T cell receptor (beta chain) appears in the sequencing data of a study of OX40 agonist ivuxolimab in advanced cancers. General notes on the study: Ivuxolimab was a fully human IgG2 agonistic monoclonal antibody targeting the costimulatory receptor OX40 (CD134). In the dose-escalation cohort, about four fifths of patients were male, and the mean age was roughly 60 years with a range of about 23 to 79. Three dose-escalation patients achieved partial responses, one with hepatocellular carcinoma and two with cutaneous melanoma. The monotherapy dose-escalation portion (N ≈ 55 patients) of the phase I ivuxolimab trial is reported in the paper. Intravenous ivuxolimab was administered to patients every 2 weeks at six dose levels: 0.01, 0.1, 0.3, 1.5, 3 and 10 mg/kg. Peripheral TCRbeta sequencing aimed to test whether ivuxolimab altered TCR sequence diversity and caused clonal T-cell expansion. Prior anti-PD-1, anti-PD-L1 or anti-CTLA-4 therapy was permitted, and checkpoint inhibitors had been received by 40% to 50% of dose-escalation patients. Of the approximately 54 dose-escalation patients, hepatocellular carcinoma was present in around 19, melanoma in roughly 15, renal cell carcinoma in 9 and head and neck cancer in 9.

To sequence the TCRbeta CDR3 region, genomic DNA was isolated from the sorted cells. The immunoSEQ Assay was used to sequence the TCRbeta CDR3 regions. TCRdb limited this immuneACCESS table to in-frame rearrangements with V and J called. A share of clones is missing; checked studies link under half to unresolved V genes, and the rest is unexplained. The sample table holds tens of thousands of clones, of which around four fifths were seen once. The top ten clonotypes cover 1.5% to 2% of the sample. Of note for this clone: Its antigen remains undetermined. One base away there is no much larger clone; base qualities are not given.

The trial excluded patients who had a history of autoimmune disease or were on systemic immunosuppression. Peripheral blood for TCR sequencing was collected from all dose cohorts at baseline, on cycle 4 day 1, and on cycle 7 day 1. Samples were obtained from an open-label, multicenter, first-in-human phase I dose-escalation trial of ivuxolimab. The trial enrolled adults with locally advanced or metastatic head and neck squamous cell, hepatocellular, melanoma or renal cell carcinoma. Before TCR sequencing, CD4+ T cells and CD8+ T cells were sorted from peripheral blood as separate populations. Deletion took 3 bases off V and 3 bases off J, with a span of 12 bases between the germline ends. Reading from cysteine to phenylalanine, the CDR3 counts 15 amino acids. The only DNA kept is the CDR3, 45 bases in frame from the first base. The germline V gene specifies SNHLY as CDR1 and FYNNEI as CDR2. What the study reported, not specific to this receptor: After ivuxolimab, CD8+ T cells had more expanded clones than CD4+ T cells on average. Antigen specificity was not determined for the clonally expanded peripheral T cells. Low levels of normalized T-cell clonal expansion were also seen in some patients who did not respond. Clonal expansion of both CD4+ and CD8+ blood T cells was observed from baseline to week 6 at doses 0.1 to 3.0 mg/kg. In the 0.1-3.0 mg/kg groups, partial responders had among the lowest normalized peripheral clonal expansion, particularly in CD8+ T cells.

The source of this sequence is an adult with an advanced solid tumor such as melanoma, head and neck, liver or kidney cancer. The V gene is TRBV2 and the J gene is TRBJ1-5, with the D gene not confidently named. The sample in question was CD4+ or CD8+ T cells sorted from blood, obtained in a trial of the OX40 agonist ivuxolimab. The DNA is as follows: TGTGCCAGCAGTGACCTCCGGGGAGCCAATCAGCCCCAGCATTTT. It specifies CASSDLRGANQPQHF.